This T cell receptor beta chain was found in a study of Ad26.COV2.S vaccination and SARS-CoV-2 variants. Overall study results and limits: Vaccinated individuals (as opposed to placebo recipients) had higher spike-specific TCR breadth.

Produced via immunoSEQ multiplex PCR; TCRdb's table is partial and in-frame only. Of hundreds of thousands of clones listed, roughly 90% are singletons. The CDR3 covers 13 residues. Trimming took 4 bases from V and 0 from J, leaving 8 bases between them. Germline CDR1 reads SGHRS; CDR2 reads YFSETQ. The treatment was: approximately 18 received Ad26.COV2.S at low or high dose, single or two shots; about 5 received placebo; per-sample allocation not given. At day 63 after the first vaccine or placebo injection, samples were drawn. Notes on this clone: Antigen: not known.

The sequence was collected from a person between 18 and 60 years old who received the Ad26.COV2.S COVID-19 vaccine or a placebo. V is TRBV5-1 and J is TRBJ2-7, with D maybe TRBD1 (5 bases). Specimen: peripheral blood, collected in a trial of Ad26.COV2.S vaccine versus placebo. The CDR3 sequence is CASSRTFSYEQYF. DNA of the CDR3: TGCGCCAGCAGCCGGACATTCTCCTACGAGCAGTACTTC.